The clone carrying this TCR beta chain has more than one count but fewer than ten. This record belongs to a study of CD8 T cells in ankylosing spondylitis. As the method for making TCR beta libraries, quantitative 5'-RACE with molecular barcodes was used. Using its own MiXCR run on the 5' RACE reads, TCRdb lists one record per CDR3 protein. The data show 250,000 to 400,000 distinct CDR3 sequences, with roughly 10% seen just once and roughly 9.2% held by the top ten. The sequencing sample was made of blood, either unsorted or a sorted T cell fraction (not recorded which). The TCR originated in a female donor with ankylosing spondylitis or in good health (not recorded which).

The CDR3 DNA reads as TGCAGTGCTAGAATCTTCGACAGGGCTTCCTACGAGCAGTACTTC. This sequence encodes CSARIFDRASYEQYF. The rearrangement uses TRBV20-1 and TRBJ2-7, with 7 bases lining up with TRBD1. This CDR3 has 15 amino acids. Germline V gives CDR1 DFQATT, CDR2 SNEGSKA (reference sequence). V gave up 2 bases and J gave up 1 base; unmatched junction bases: 8.